Listed below are T cell receptor beta chains from one sample, sequenced in a study of blood T cell repertoires in COVID-19. Measured with immunoSEQ multiplex PCR; TCRdb has only the in-frame clones, and not every one. The sample shows about 130,000 clones, roughly three quarters of them seen only once. Input material: peripheral blood. These receptors all stem from a woman aged 65 to 85 with COVID-19, enrolled during active disease. Both conserved end residues are trimmed from each CDR3.

V gene	J gene	CDR3 protein
TRBV5-6	TRBJ2-7	ASSHRGAHEQY
TRBV7-8	TRBJ2-7	ASSTNRDREQY
TRBV6-2/TRBV6-3	TRBJ2-7	ASSDTTYEQY
TRBV3-1/TRBV3-2	TRBJ1-1	ASSQDLQTRTF
TRBV5-1	TRBJ2-1	ASSGGVGSSYNEQF
TRBV5-4	TRBJ1-6	ASSSKTTGAHGSPLH
TRBV6-5	TRBJ1-1	ASRRGATEAF
TRBV2	TRBJ2-2	ASNGPTGTTGELF
TRBV7-2	TRBJ2-3	ASSLGHRIGADTQY
TRBV19	TRBJ1-5	ASSVHRGGKGNQPQH
TRBV9	TRBJ1-2	ASSDGQGVSYGYT
TRBV7-9	TRBJ2-5	ASSGLPGTTQETQY
TRBV2	TRBJ1-1	ASSERGMNTEAF
TRBV9	TRBJ2-7	ASSVYPETYEQY
TRBV20-1	TRBJ1-1	SASIGGNTEAF
TRBV30	TRBJ2-3	ACKITGYSTDTQY
TRBV27	TRBJ2-7	ASSSAGGESYEQY
TRBV6-1	TRBJ1-4	ASSERPGKNEKLF
TRBV4-1	TRBJ1-1	ASSQVYREGTEAF
TRBV15	TRBJ1-6	ATSRDPVAGLLH
TRBV19	TRBJ1-5	ASSLSRGQGNQPQH
TRBV6-6	TRBJ2-1	ASSPHGGHGSSYNEQF
TRBV10-3	TRBJ2-6	AISDTSGANVLT
TRBV7-9	TRBJ2-1	ASSPGLARNEQF
TRBV3-1/TRBV3-2	TRBJ2-7	ASSLWPPYEQY
TRBV6-6	TRBJ2-2	ASSHSGGGTGELF
TRBV6-5	TRBJ2-5	ASGTWRGETQY
TRBV29-1	TRBJ2-5	SVGRETQY
TRBV4-3	TRBJ1-5	ASSPDRGQPQH
TRBV5-5	TRBJ2-2	ASSLGTENTGELF
TRBV29-1	TRBJ1-2	SSWTGGYGYT
TRBV6-2/TRBV6-3	TRBJ2-2	ASSYSGQGTGELF
TRBV6-2/TRBV6-3	TRBJ2-3	ASSYRSADTQY
TRBV19	TRBJ2-4	ASSIEVAEGAKNIQY
TRBV6-1	TRBJ1-6	ASSEQEGAPSPLH
TRBV14	TRBJ2-1	ASSPRLAGATNEQF
TRBV6-5	TRBJ2-3	ANRRGAGDTQY
TRBV18	TRBJ1-5	ASSPPTGIQPQH
TRBV7-3	TRBJ1-1	ASSKTGTNTEAF
TRBV5-1	TRBJ1-1	ASSLAIRGLVDGTEAF
TRBV19	TRBJ1-4	ASSTRGRNTNEKLF